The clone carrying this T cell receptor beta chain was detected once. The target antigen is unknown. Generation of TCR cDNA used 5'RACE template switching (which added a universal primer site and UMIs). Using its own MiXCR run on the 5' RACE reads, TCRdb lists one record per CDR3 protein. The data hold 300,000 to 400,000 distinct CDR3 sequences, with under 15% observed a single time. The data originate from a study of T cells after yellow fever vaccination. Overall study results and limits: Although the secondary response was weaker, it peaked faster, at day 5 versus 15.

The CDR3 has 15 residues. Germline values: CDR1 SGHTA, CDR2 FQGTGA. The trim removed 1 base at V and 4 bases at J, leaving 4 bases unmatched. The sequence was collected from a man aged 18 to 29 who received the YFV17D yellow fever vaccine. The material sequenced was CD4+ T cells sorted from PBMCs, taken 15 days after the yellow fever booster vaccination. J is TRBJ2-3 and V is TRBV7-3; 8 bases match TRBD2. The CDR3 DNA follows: TGTGCCAGCAGCTTAAGGGCGGGGGGCCCAGATACGCAGTATTTT. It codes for CASSLRAGGPDTQYF.